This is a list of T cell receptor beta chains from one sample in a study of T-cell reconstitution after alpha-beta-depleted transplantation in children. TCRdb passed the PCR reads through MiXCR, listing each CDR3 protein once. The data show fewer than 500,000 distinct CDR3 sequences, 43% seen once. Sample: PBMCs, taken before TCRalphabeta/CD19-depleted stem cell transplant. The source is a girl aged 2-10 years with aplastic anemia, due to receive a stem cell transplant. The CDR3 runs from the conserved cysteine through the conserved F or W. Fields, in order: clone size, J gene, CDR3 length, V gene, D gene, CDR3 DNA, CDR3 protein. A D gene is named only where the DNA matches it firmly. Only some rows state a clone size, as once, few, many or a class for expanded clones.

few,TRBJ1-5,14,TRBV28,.,TGTGCCAGCAGTCCCTGGGGGGAGAATCAGCCCCAGCATTTT,CASSPWGENQPQHF
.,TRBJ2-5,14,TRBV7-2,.,TGTGCCAGCAGTATCGGGGGGCCCCGAGAGACCCAGTACTTC,CASSIGGPRETQYF
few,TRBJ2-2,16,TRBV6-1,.,TGTGCCAGCAGTGAATACCCAGGGGCGCAGGGCGGGGAGCTGTTTTTT,CASSEYPGAQGGELFF
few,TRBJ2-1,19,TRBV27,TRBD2,TGTGCCAGCAGTCCCGATACTCGGACTAGCGTGGGGCAAAACAATGAGCAGTTCTTC,CASSPDTRTSVGQNNEQFF
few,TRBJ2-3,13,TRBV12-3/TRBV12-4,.,TGTGCCAGCAGTTCCGGGCCCTCAGATACGCAGTATTTT,CASSSGPSDTQYF
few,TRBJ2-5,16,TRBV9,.,TGTGCCAGCAGCCCCGTAGTAGGGCTGTCCCAAGAGACCCAGTACTTC,CASSPVVGLSQETQYF
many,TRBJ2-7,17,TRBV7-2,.,TGTGCCAGCAGCGTAGGCCCCTCCGGGAACCGAGCCTACGAGCAGTACTTC,CASSVGPSGNRAYEQYF
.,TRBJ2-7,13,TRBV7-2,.,TGTGCCAGCACCTTAGAGGTTAACTACGAGCAGTACTTC,CASTLEVNYEQYF
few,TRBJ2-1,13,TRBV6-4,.,TGTGCCACCGGCGAGGGACACGGCAATGAGCAGTTCTTC,CATGEGHGNEQFF
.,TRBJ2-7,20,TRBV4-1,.,TGCGCCAGCAGCCAAGAGGAAGGGAGAGGGGGACCCGTGAAGGACTACGAGCAGTACTTC,CASSQEEGRGGPVKDYEQYF
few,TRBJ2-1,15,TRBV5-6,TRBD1,TGTGCCAGCAGCTTCCGACAGGGTGTCATCAATGAGCAGTTCTTC,CASSFRQGVINEQFF
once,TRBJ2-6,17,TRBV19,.,TGTGCCAGTACCCGGGGAGCGGGCGACTCTGGGGCCAACGTCCTGACTTTC,CASTRGAGDSGANVLTF
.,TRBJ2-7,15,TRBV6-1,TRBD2,TGTGCCAGCAGAGAAGGGACTAGCGGGAGGTACGAGCAGTACTTC,CASREGTSGRYEQYF
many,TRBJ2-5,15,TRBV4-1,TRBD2,TGCGCCAGCAGCCAACGGGGGGAAGTTCAAGAGACCCAGTACTTC,CASSQRGEVQETQYF
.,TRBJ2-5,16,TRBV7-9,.,TGTGCCAGCAGCTCCCCCGTGGGGGTACAGCAAGAGACCCAGTACTTC,CASSSPVGVQQETQYF
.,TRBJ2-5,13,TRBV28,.,TGTGCCAGCAGTTCACCAGGGAGTGAGACCCAGTACTTC,CASSSPGSETQYF
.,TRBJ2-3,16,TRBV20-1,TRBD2,TGCAGTGCTAGAGAAGAACTAGCGGGACGAAAAAATACGCAGTATTTT,CSAREELAGRKNTQYF
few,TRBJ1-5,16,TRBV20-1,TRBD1,TGCAGTGCTAGAGATAGCGGACAGGGCCTCAATCAGCCCCAGCATTTT,CSARDSGQGLNQPQHF
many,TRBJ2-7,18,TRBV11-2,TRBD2,TGTGCCAGCAGCTCCCGCCTTGGGGGCGGGAGGGCCGGGTACGAGCAGTACTTC,CASSSRLGGGRAGYEQYF
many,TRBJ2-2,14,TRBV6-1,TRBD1,TGTGCCAGCAGAGACAGGGGCAACACCGGGGAGCTGTTTTTT,CASRDRGNTGELFF
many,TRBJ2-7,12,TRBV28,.,TGTGCCAGCACCCGATCGGGAACCGAGCAGTACTTC,CASTRSGTEQYF
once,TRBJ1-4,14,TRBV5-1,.,TGCGCCAGCAGCCCTGAGTGGGCGAATGAAAAACTGTTTTTT,CASSPEWANEKLFF
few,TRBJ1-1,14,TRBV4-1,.,TGCGCCAGCAGCCAGCCGACCGAGAACACTGAAGCTTTCTTT,CASSQPTENTEAFF
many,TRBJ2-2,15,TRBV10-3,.,TGTGCCATCAGTGAGACCAAAGGACTTACCGGGGAGCTGTTTTTT,CAISETKGLTGELFF
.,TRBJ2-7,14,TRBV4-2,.,TGTGCCAGCAGCCCCAAGTCTAACCCCTACGAGCAGTACTTC,CASSPKSNPYEQYF
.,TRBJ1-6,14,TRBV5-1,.,TGCGCCAGCAGCTTGGGAAGGGGAAACTCACCCCTCCACTTT,CASSLGRGNSPLHF